These T cell receptor beta chains were read from a single sample in a study of blood T cells in healthy people across ages. TCRdb called the 5' RACE reads again in MiXCR, with one record for every CDR3 protein. The sample gives around 790,000 distinct CDR3 sequences, under 55% of which show up once; around 21% is in the top ten. The sequenced sample was blood. These receptor sequences come from a man in his fifties or sixties in good health. The CDR3 runs from the conserved cysteine through the conserved F or W. The order of the fields is D gene, J gene, clone size, V gene, CDR3 DNA, CDR3 protein. A D gene is named only where the DNA matches it firmly. Expanded clones are given a class, and other clones once, few, many or no size at all.

d_call: TRBD2; j_call: TRBJ2-7; clone_size: NA; v_call: TRBV29-1; cdr3_nt: TGCAGCGTTGAAGCGGGAGGAGGGCAGTACTTC; cdr3_aa: CSVEAGGGQYF
d_call: NA; j_call: TRBJ2-1; clone_size: once; v_call: TRBV20-1; cdr3_nt: TGTAGTGCTAGCCCTCGGCGGGGGCACTTGGAGCAGTTCTTC; cdr3_aa: CSASPRRGHLEQFF
d_call: TRBD1; j_call: TRBJ2-7; clone_size: NA; v_call: TRBV18; cdr3_nt: TGTGCCAGCTCACCAGTCGGGAGCACAGGGGGCCGCTACGAGCAGTACTTC; cdr3_aa: CASSPVGSTGGRYEQYF
d_call: TRBD2; j_call: TRBJ2-3; clone_size: NA; v_call: TRBV6-2/TRBV6-3; cdr3_nt: TGTGCCAGCAGTTACCGCAACCGCGGGGGTGGAGATACGCAGTATTTT; cdr3_aa: CASSYRNRGGGDTQYF
d_call: NA; j_call: TRBJ2-2; clone_size: NA; v_call: TRBV24-1; cdr3_nt: TGTGCCACCAATCAGGGGATCGGGGAGCTGTTTTTT; cdr3_aa: CATNQGIGELFF
d_call: TRBD2; j_call: TRBJ2-1; clone_size: NA; v_call: TRBV7-2; cdr3_nt: TGTGCCAGCAGCTTACTTGGGCTAGCGGGGTACAATGAGCAGTTCTTC; cdr3_aa: CASSLLGLAGYNEQFF
d_call: NA; j_call: TRBJ1-1; clone_size: NA; v_call: TRBV29-1; cdr3_nt: TGCAGCGTTGAAGTTACAGGTCTCATGAACACTGAAGCTTTCTTT; cdr3_aa: CSVEVTGLMNTEAFF
d_call: TRBD2; j_call: TRBJ2-7; clone_size: NA; v_call: TRBV27; cdr3_nt: TGTGCCAGCAGTCCCCCCCAAGCGGGGGTGACAGCTCGGGAGCAGTACTTC; cdr3_aa: CASSPPQAGVTAREQYF
d_call: NA; j_call: TRBJ1-5; clone_size: few; v_call: TRBV6-5; cdr3_nt: TGTGCCAGCAGTCCCCGTGGAGATGGTAGCAATCAGCCCCAGCATTTT; cdr3_aa: CASSPRGDGSNQPQHF
d_call: NA; j_call: TRBJ2-1; clone_size: NA; v_call: TRBV14; cdr3_nt: TGTGCCAGCAGCCCTATAATTGGGAGCTACAATGAGCAGTTCTTC; cdr3_aa: CASSPIIGSYNEQFF
d_call: NA; j_call: TRBJ1-4; clone_size: few; v_call: TRBV14; cdr3_nt: TGTGCCAGCAGCCAAGAGGGTCAGGGGCCCGATGAAAAACTGTTTTTT; cdr3_aa: CASSQEGQGPDEKLFF
d_call: NA; j_call: TRBJ2-5; clone_size: few; v_call: TRBV5-1; cdr3_nt: TGCGCCAGCAGCTTGGGGGCAGGGAGCCAAGAGACCCAGTACTTC; cdr3_aa: CASSLGAGSQETQYF
d_call: NA; j_call: TRBJ2-5; clone_size: NA; v_call: TRBV15; cdr3_nt: TGTGCCACCAGCTCCGGGATCCAAGAGACCCAGTACTTC; cdr3_aa: CATSSGIQETQYF
d_call: NA; j_call: TRBJ1-6; clone_size: NA; v_call: TRBV6-1; cdr3_nt: TGTGCCAGCAGCGAGGTTAGCTCCTATAATTCACCCCTCCACTTT; cdr3_aa: CASSEVSSYNSPLHF
d_call: TRBD2; j_call: TRBJ2-1; clone_size: NA; v_call: TRBV7-9; cdr3_nt: TGTGCCAGCAGCAGGACTAGCGGTCCCACTGAGCAGTTCTTC; cdr3_aa: CASSRTSGPTEQFF
d_call: TRBD2; j_call: TRBJ2-3; clone_size: many; v_call: TRBV12-3/TRBV12-4; cdr3_nt: TGTGCCAGCAGCCCGACTAGCGGGGGCACAGATACGCAGTATTTT; cdr3_aa: CASSPTSGGTDTQYF
d_call: NA; j_call: TRBJ1-2; clone_size: many; v_call: TRBV12-3/TRBV12-4; cdr3_nt: TGTGCCAGCAGTTATCTCGACAGAGGCTATGGCTACACCTTC; cdr3_aa: CASSYLDRGYGYTF
d_call: NA; j_call: TRBJ2-1; clone_size: NA; v_call: TRBV4-3; cdr3_nt: TGCGCCAGCAGCCAAGTTAGTTCAAACTACAATGAGCAGTTCTTC; cdr3_aa: CASSQVSSNYNEQFF
d_call: TRBD1; j_call: TRBJ2-1; clone_size: few; v_call: TRBV28; cdr3_nt: TGTGCCAGCAGTTCGACCGGGACAGGGAGATACAATGAGCAGTTCTTC; cdr3_aa: CASSSTGTGRYNEQFF
d_call: NA; j_call: TRBJ1-2; clone_size: few; v_call: TRBV20-1; cdr3_nt: TGCAGTGCTAGAGTTGGCAGGGAGCGCGGCTACACCTTC; cdr3_aa: CSARVGRERGYTF
d_call: TRBD1; j_call: TRBJ2-7; clone_size: few; v_call: TRBV5-1; cdr3_nt: TGCGCCAGCAGCCCCATCAGGGACAGCTACGAGCAGTACTTC; cdr3_aa: CASSPIRDSYEQYF
d_call: NA; j_call: TRBJ2-1; clone_size: NA; v_call: TRBV4-3; cdr3_nt: TGCGCCAGCAGCCAACAACGAGGGTTCGAGCAGTTCTTC; cdr3_aa: CASSQQRGFEQFF
d_call: TRBD1; j_call: TRBJ1-4; clone_size: once; v_call: TRBV5-1; cdr3_nt: TGCGCCAGCAGCCGGGGACAGGTAGGTGCAACTAATGAAAAACTGTTTTTT; cdr3_aa: CASSRGQVGATNEKLFF
d_call: NA; j_call: TRBJ2-5; clone_size: NA; v_call: TRBV7-9; cdr3_nt: TGTGCCAGCAGCAACCGGGACTTAGAGACCCAGTACTTC; cdr3_aa: CASSNRDLETQYF
d_call: TRBD2; j_call: TRBJ2-7; clone_size: NA; v_call: TRBV4-1; cdr3_nt: TGCGCCAGCAGCCAAGGGCTAGCGGGGGGGCTCTACGAGCAGTACTTC; cdr3_aa: CASSQGLAGGLYEQYF
d_call: TRBD1; j_call: TRBJ2-7; clone_size: many; v_call: TRBV5-6; cdr3_nt: TGTGCCAGCAACCTACAGGGGCGTTACGAGCAGTACTTC; cdr3_aa: CASNLQGRYEQYF
d_call: NA; j_call: TRBJ2-5; clone_size: few; v_call: TRBV5-1; cdr3_nt: TGCGCCAGCAGCTCCGGTGGTAGCCTACAAGAGACCCAGTACTTC; cdr3_aa: CASSSGGSLQETQYF
d_call: TRBD1; j_call: TRBJ2-1; clone_size: NA; v_call: TRBV20-1; cdr3_nt: TGCAGTGCTTTAGGGGGACAGGGAACCTACAATGAGCAGTTCTTC; cdr3_aa: CSALGGQGTYNEQFF
d_call: TRBD2; j_call: TRBJ2-1; clone_size: NA; v_call: TRBV7-2; cdr3_nt: TGTGCCAGCAGCTCCCCTCTAGCGGGGTTGGTAAATGAGCAGTTCTTC; cdr3_aa: CASSSPLAGLVNEQFF
d_call: NA; j_call: TRBJ2-2; clone_size: NA; v_call: TRBV7-9; cdr3_nt: TGTGCCAGCAGCTTATTAGAGGCGGGAATGGCCGGGGAGCTGTTTTTT; cdr3_aa: CASSLLEAGMAGELFF
d_call: NA; j_call: TRBJ2-3; clone_size: NA; v_call: TRBV4-1; cdr3_nt: TGCGCCAGCAGCCAAGATGGGATTGTAGCAGATACGCAGTATTTT; cdr3_aa: CASSQDGIVADTQYF
d_call: NA; j_call: TRBJ2-3; clone_size: NA; v_call: TRBV10-3; cdr3_nt: TGTGCCATCAGTGAGTCTGCGGCGGTAGATACGCAGTATTTT; cdr3_aa: CAISESAAVDTQYF
d_call: TRBD2; j_call: TRBJ2-3; clone_size: NA; v_call: TRBV20-1; cdr3_nt: TGCAGTGCAAGGCCACTAGCGGGGGGGCCAGATACGCAGTATTTT; cdr3_aa: CSARPLAGGPDTQYF
d_call: TRBD2; j_call: TRBJ2-7; clone_size: few; v_call: TRBV20-1; cdr3_nt: TGCAGTGCTAGGGATACTAGCGGGGGCTCCTACGAGCAGTACTTC; cdr3_aa: CSARDTSGGSYEQYF
d_call: TRBD2; j_call: TRBJ2-7; clone_size: NA; v_call: TRBV4-3; cdr3_nt: TGCGCCAGCAGCCAAGAGTCCGGGACTAGCCCAAACAATGAGCAGTACTTC; cdr3_aa: CASSQESGTSPNNEQYF
d_call: NA; j_call: TRBJ2-7; clone_size: NA; v_call: TRBV18; cdr3_nt: TGTGCCAGCTCACAGACAGACACTTACTACGAGCAGTACTTC; cdr3_aa: CASSQTDTYYEQYF
d_call: TRBD1; j_call: TRBJ1-2; clone_size: NA; v_call: TRBV12-3/TRBV12-4; cdr3_nt: TGTGCCAGCAGTTTTAGGGGGCAGGGTGGCTACACCTTC; cdr3_aa: CASSFRGQGGYTF
d_call: NA; j_call: TRBJ1-2; clone_size: few; v_call: TRBV7-3; cdr3_nt: TGTGCCGGGGGGTGGGGCTACACCTTC; cdr3_aa: CAGGWGYTF
d_call: TRBD1; j_call: TRBJ2-5; clone_size: NA; v_call: TRBV20-1; cdr3_nt: TGCAGTGCTATACGGACAGGGTTACACGAGACCCAGTACTTC; cdr3_aa: CSAIRTGLHETQYF
d_call: TRBD2; j_call: TRBJ2-7; clone_size: many; v_call: TRBV12-3/TRBV12-4; cdr3_nt: TGTGCCAGCAGCAACCCGTACTTAGCGGGTGCTTCGGGCGAGCAGTACTTC; cdr3_aa: CASSNPYLAGASGEQYF
d_call: TRBD2; j_call: TRBJ2-3; clone_size: few; v_call: TRBV6-2/TRBV6-3; cdr3_nt: TGTGCCAGCAGTTACGGGACTAGCGGGGGGACGCAGTATTTT; cdr3_aa: CASSYGTSGGTQYF
d_call: TRBD2; j_call: TRBJ2-3; clone_size: few; v_call: TRBV11-2; cdr3_nt: TGTGCCAGCAGCCCTGCGGGTAGCGGGGGAGATACGCAGTATTTT; cdr3_aa: CASSPAGSGGDTQYF
d_call: TRBD2; j_call: TRBJ2-4; clone_size: NA; v_call: TRBV20-1; cdr3_nt: TGCAGTGCTAGATCCCCTTGGGTAGCGGGAGGGCCTGGGGCCAAAAACATTCAGTACTTC; cdr3_aa: CSARSPWVAGGPGAKNIQYF
d_call: TRBD1; j_call: TRBJ1-2; clone_size: few; v_call: TRBV28; cdr3_nt: TGTGCCAGCACAGTAGGGGGCTCCTATGGCTACACCTTC; cdr3_aa: CASTVGGSYGYTF